The sequence of this T cell receptor beta chain was determined in a study of shared clonotypes between healthy human individuals (dated by TCRdb to the early 2020s). Context from the whole study: Three men and two women, aged 18 to 49 years, made up the cohort. Each donor's leukapheresis produced roughly between roughly 0.85 and 9.5 billion PBMCs. Blood TCR repertoires of about five healthy adults were deeply sequenced to estimate repertoire size and the extent of clonotype sharing between individuals. Libraries were prepared and TCR repertoires were sequenced by different laboratories using diverse techniques, in order to increase sequencing depth and limit assay-specific biases. For each donor, three plates each were used for CD4 naive and CD4 memory, two plates were used for CD8 naive, and one plate was used for CD8 memory. Results and caveats for the whole study, not just this receptor: Across several donors, approximately 5% of naive CD4, roughly 3.5% of naive CD8, 2.3% of memory CD4, and approximately 0.4% of memory CD8 clonotypes were shared. Pairwise subsampling indicated that sequencing depth was expected to affect the degree of clonotype sharing among donors. Sampling was limited to blood, and TCR repertoires in tissue likely differ from TCR repertoires in blood. Rarefaction of sorted-subset datasets indicated incomplete sequencing despite the large sequencing depth. Higher generation probabilities were observed for clonotypes shared by all four sorted-subset donors than for non-shared clonotypes. Estimated clonotype richness was generally larger for naive than for memory subsets. The genetic and exposure-history diversity represented was limited by the small number of donors.

TCR CDR3 regions were amplified from genomic DNA by multiplex PCR using the deep immunoSEQ assay. Extracted genomic DNA from each cell subset was spread evenly across all wells of several immunoSEQ 96-well plates, with each plate serving as a replicate. Each replicate PCR for sorted subsets received about 0.2 ug genomic DNA, equal to about 30,000 T cell genomes. Purified libraries were measured with a Qubit 3.0 fluorometer, size-checked on a Bioanalyzer 2100, and measured again with the KAPA Library Quantification kit. A separate single-read 150-cycle Illumina NextSeq 550 flow cell was used to sequence each immunoSEQ 96-well plate. The source study handled its data this way. Because the immunoSEQ output held only junctional sequences and lacked quality scores, the filtering could not match the filtering applied to full-length reads. Sequences were annotated with PyIR, a Python wrapper for IgBLAST v1.9, and V/J genes and CDR3 were assigned using IMGT germline references. Any read was removed if the V/J assignment was weak (E-value above 1e-6), the CDR3 was missing, or the read contained stop codons, out-of-frame junctions, or ambiguous translated residues. V3J clonotypes were defined as sequences sharing the same inferred V gene, J gene, and CDR3 amino acid sequence. To compute the percentage overlap between repertoires, the number of shared unique clonotypes was divided by the size of the smaller repertoire. Richness of each repertoire was evaluated using RTK rarefaction, the Chao1 estimator, and Recon v2.1 estimates of unobserved clonotypes. Generation probabilities for all TCRbeta clonotypes obtained by the gDNA method from a few donors were computed using OLGA. As stored in TCRdb, this immuneACCESS dataset retains in-frame rearrangements with V and J assigned. A fraction of the clones does not appear; measured against another copy, unresolved V genes explain less than half of the discrepancy, and the remainder lacks a known reason. The V and J calls and clone size are taken from that table; D and trimming were inferred from the DNA. The sample data list around 990,000 clones, and about 72% of these were observed just once. The ten largest clones add up to 0.7% to 0.95% of the sample.

To note about this clone: This receptor's antigen is unknown. The sample holds no much larger clone one base away, and base qualities are not on file. This CDR3 is also generated by other DNA sequences in the sample.

The donors were healthy, HIV-negative adults who had no recently reported acute infections or vaccinations. Every donor was a Caucasian adult living in Nashville, Tennessee, USA. CD4+ T cells were enriched through magnetic negative selection, after which naive cells were positively selected on CD45RA and the remaining negative fraction served as the memory subset. Blood was collected by leukapheresis, and PBMCs were isolated by Ficoll-Histopaque density gradient centrifugation and then cryopreserved in liquid nitrogen vapor phase. Purity and quantity of every magnetically sorted T cell population were checked by analytical flow cytometry. From each sorted fraction, genomic DNA was isolated and quantified by UV absorbance on a Nanodrop 2000c. The specimen was memory CD4+ T cells from PBMCs. What this sample's cell subset or site label stands for: CD45RA-negative fraction. The sequence derives from a young man in good health. Some clones in this sample may be carry-over from other donors' samples.

Here is the DNA: TGTGCCAGCAGTTTGCGGGGCAGGGACACCGGGGAGCTGTTTTTT. Its protein product is CASSLRGRDTGELFF. This chain is built from TRBV28 and TRBJ2-2; 6 matching bases give a weak D call of TRBD2. The CDR3, cysteine through phenylalanine, is 15 amino acids long. Only the CDR3 DNA stays, 45 bases, in frame from base 1. Per the germline V gene, MDHEN is the CDR1 and SYDVKM is the CDR2. Trimming costs V 3 bases and J 3 bases, and their ends lie 11 bases apart.